This TCR beta chain was obtained from a study of CD8+CD57+ T cells in acquired aplastic anemia. Overall study context: An average of roughly 3 ug of DNA was obtained from sorted CD4+ and CD8+ cells. Study results and caveats: Patients and controls were found to share twenty-nine CD8+ CDR3 sequences. CD8+ Simpson's diversity showed no significant patient-control difference.

This clonotype was seen more than once but under ten times. The antigen is unknown. V was cut by 4 bases and J by 6 bases, with 25 bases left in between. The germline V gene has CDR1 LGHNA and CDR2 YNFKEQ. The CDR3 totals 17 residues. Both TCR beta VDJ combination and CDR3 sequence profiling were carried out. Genomic DNA was the template for this profiling. MiXCR, run by TCRdb on the reads, gives a single entry per CDR3 protein. Of over 150,000 distinct CDR3 sequences in the sample, approximately 52% were seen once. Patients chosen for sequencing had shown CD8+CD57+ cell expansion by flow cytometry. Every patient was diagnosed with severe acquired aplastic anemia.

Source material: sorted CD4+, CD8+, or CD8+CD57+ T cells (not recorded which) from PBMCs. This receptor was identified in a human donor with aplastic anemia. The genes are TRBV4-2 and TRBJ2-7; D is perhaps TRBD1 (6 bases). The chain's CDR3 is CASSPKLTGPLVLEQYF. Here the CDR3 DNA reads TGTGCCAGCAGCCCCAAACTAACAGGGCCTCTAGTACTCGAGCAGTACTTC.